The 3 T cell receptor beta chains below were found in one sample sequenced in a study of T-cell memory formation after mild COVID-19 (TCRdb year 2021). The library was prepared using 5' RACE. The listed sequencing device is Illumina NovaSeq 6000. Using fastp at Q25 and MiXCR, TCRdb reprocessed the public reads and kept productive beta chains. One record per CDR3 amino acid sequence lists the most common genes and DNA. The sample table shows 250,000 to 350,000 distinct CDR3 sequences, and 15% to 20% are seen once. Clones ranked in the top ten supply 22% of the sample. Sequenced: PBMCs or a T cell subset sorted from them (not recorded which). The receptors shown here come from a young man who had mild COVID-19 (a few samples of this study predate the infection). The sample titles of this study are shuffled in the database, so cell type and time point are left out; the donor was told from shared clones.

With respect to this clonotype: A much more abundant neighbour one base away suggests this may be a read error. V gene TRBV2 combines with J gene TRBJ2-5; the match to TRBD2 covers 8 bases. Germline V gene data show CDR1 as SNHLY and CDR2 as FYNNEI. The V gene end was trimmed by 3 bases and the J gene end by 7 bases; junction bases not matched to a gene: 4. The CDR3 is 13 amino acids. The CDR3, as DNA: TGTGCCAGCAGTGACGGGGGGGCGGGGACCCAGTACTTC. Translated: CASSDGGAGTQYF.

This chain joins TRBV4-1 and TRBJ2-1; possible D gene TRBD1, 6 bases. V lost 1 base, J lost 12 bases, and 13 bases lay in between. CDR1 MGHRA and CDR2 YSYEKL come from the germline V gene. The CDR3 covers 13 residues. CDR3: CASSQVGGRVQFF. The CDR3 DNA sequence: TGCGCCAGCAGCCAAGTAGGGGGAAGGGTGCAGTTCTTC.

In this sample, this clonotype turned up a few times. This may be a read error, as it is one base from a much larger clone. The V call is TRBV4-2, the J call TRBJ2-1; D is uncertain. The CDR3 spans 11 residues. V lost 2 bases, J lost 5 bases, and 1 base lay in between. CDR1 and CDR2 from the germline V gene are LGHNA and YNFKEQ. DNA for the CDR3: TGTGCCAGCAGCCAAAACAATGAGCAGTTCTTC. Protein sequence: CASSQNNEQFF.